This TCR beta chain was captured by sequencing in a study of tumor-infiltrating lymphocytes in oesophageal squamous cell carcinoma. TCRdb called the PCR reads again in MiXCR, with one record for every CDR3 protein. The sample has more than 15,000 distinct CDR3 sequences, 40% to 55% seen once. Germline CDR1 is SGHTA and CDR2 is FQGTGA. Unmatched junction bases numbered 4, after V lost 5 bases and J lost 4 bases. CDR3 length: 13 amino acids. Material: esophageal tumor tissue. The V and J genes are TRBV7-3 and TRBJ1-1; 7 bases map to TRBD1. The TCR comes from a male donor with esophageal squamous cell carcinoma. The CDR3 coding sequence is TGTGCCAGCAGCCCGACAGGGTTCACTGAAGCTTTCTTT. This gives the protein CASSPTGFTEAFF.